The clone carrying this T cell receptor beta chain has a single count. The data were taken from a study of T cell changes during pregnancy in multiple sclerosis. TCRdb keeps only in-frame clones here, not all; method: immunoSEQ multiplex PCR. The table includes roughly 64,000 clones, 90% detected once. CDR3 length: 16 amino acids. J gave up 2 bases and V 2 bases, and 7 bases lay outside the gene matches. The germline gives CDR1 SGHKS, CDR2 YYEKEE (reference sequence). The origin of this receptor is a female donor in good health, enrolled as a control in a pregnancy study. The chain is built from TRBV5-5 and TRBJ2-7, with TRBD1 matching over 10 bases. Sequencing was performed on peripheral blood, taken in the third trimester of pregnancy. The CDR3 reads CASSFPDRGRTYEQYF. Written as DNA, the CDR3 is TGTGCCAGCAGCTTTCCGGACAGGGGGAGGACCTACGAGCAGTACTTC.